This T cell receptor (beta chain) was found in a study of CD8 T cells in ankylosing spondylitis. TCRdb re-called the 5' RACE reads with MiXCR, one entry per CDR3 protein. This sample has about 350,000 distinct CDR3 sequences, with more than 20% found just once. V shed 6 bases and J shed 9 bases, with 14 bases lying between them. Germline CDR1 and CDR2: DFQATT and SNEGSKA (reference sequence). CDR3 length equals 11 residues. V usage is TRBV20-1 and J usage is TRBJ2-5, with D maybe TRBD2 (6 bases). Sequencing input: blood, either unsorted or a sorted T cell fraction (not recorded which). This sequence originates from a male donor with ankylosing spondylitis or in good health (not recorded which). The CDR3, as DNA: TGCAGTGCGCCCACTAGCACAGCCCAGTACTTC. This sequence encodes CSAPTSTAQYF.